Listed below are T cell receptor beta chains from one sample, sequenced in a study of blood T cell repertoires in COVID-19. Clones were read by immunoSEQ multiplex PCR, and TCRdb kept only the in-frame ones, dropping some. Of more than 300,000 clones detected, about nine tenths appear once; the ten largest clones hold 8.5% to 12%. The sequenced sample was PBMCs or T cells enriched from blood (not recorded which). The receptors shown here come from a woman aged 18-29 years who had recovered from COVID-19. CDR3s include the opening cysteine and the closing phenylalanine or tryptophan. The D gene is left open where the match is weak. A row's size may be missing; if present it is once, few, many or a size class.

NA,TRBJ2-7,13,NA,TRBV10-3,CAISESRPYEQYF,TGTGCCATCAGTGAGTCGCGGCCCTACGAGCAGTACTTC
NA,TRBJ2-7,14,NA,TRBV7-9,CASSSSDSTYEQYF,NA
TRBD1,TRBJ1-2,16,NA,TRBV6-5,CASSSLDRDSLYGYTF,TGTGCCAGCAGTTCTTTGGACAGGGACTCTCTCTATGGCTACACCTTC
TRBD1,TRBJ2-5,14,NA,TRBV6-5,CASSYGTARETQYF,TGTGCCAGCAGTTACGGGACAGCACGGGAGACCCAGTACTTC
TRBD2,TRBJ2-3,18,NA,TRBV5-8,CASSLGLAGDLAADTQYF,TGTGCCAGCAGCTTGGGACTAGCGGGGGACCTGGCCGCAGATACGCAGTATTTT
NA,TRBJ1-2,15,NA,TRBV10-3,CAISESAGSGGGYTF,TGTGCCATCAGTGAGTCGGCAGGGTCAGGTGGGGGCTACACCTTC
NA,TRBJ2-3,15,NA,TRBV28,CASRDSLTSTDTQYF,TGTGCCAGCAGGGACAGCCTTACTAGCACAGATACGCAGTATTTT
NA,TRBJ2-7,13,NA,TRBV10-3,CAIKEEGSYEQYF,TGTGCCATCAAAGAAGAGGGCAGCTACGAGCAGTACTTC
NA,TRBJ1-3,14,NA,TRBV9,CASSVSASGNTIYF,TGTGCCAGCAGCGTCTCAGCGTCAGGAAACACCATATATTTT
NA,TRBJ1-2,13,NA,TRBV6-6,CASSRLFHYGYTF,TGTGCCAGCTCGAGGCTGTTTCATTATGGCTACACCTTC
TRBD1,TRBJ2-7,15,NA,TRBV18,CASSLGQAQSYEQYF,TGTGCCAGCTCACTTGGACAGGCGCAATCCTACGAGCAGTACTTC
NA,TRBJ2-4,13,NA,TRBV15,CATSAGTKNIQYF,TGTGCCACCAGCGCAGGAACCAAAAACATTCAGTACTTC
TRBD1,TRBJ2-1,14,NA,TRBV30,CAWGRTGGFNEQFF,TGTGCCTGGGGGCGGACAGGGGGCTTTAATGAGCAGTTCTTC
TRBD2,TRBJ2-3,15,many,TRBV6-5,CASIRTSGGADTQYF,TGTGCCAGCATTAGGACTAGCGGGGGGGCAGATACGCAGTATTTT
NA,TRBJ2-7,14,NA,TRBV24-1,CATIPTGGYVEQYF,TGTGCCACCATACCGACAGGCGGGTACGTGGAGCAGTACTTC
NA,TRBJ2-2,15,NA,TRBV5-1,CASSLSLSNTGELFF,TGCGCCAGCAGCTTAAGTCTATCGAACACCGGGGAGCTGTTTTTT
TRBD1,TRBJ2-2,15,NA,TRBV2,CASSPKTGETGELFF,TGTGCCAGCAGTCCTAAGACAGGGGAGACCGGGGAGCTGTTTTTT
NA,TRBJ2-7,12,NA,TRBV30,CAWSALGGEQYF,TGTGCCTGGAGTGCCTTAGGGGGCGAGCAGTACTTC
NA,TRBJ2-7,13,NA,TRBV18,CASSPNRENEQYF,TGTGCCAGCTCACCGAACAGGGAGAACGAGCAGTACTTC
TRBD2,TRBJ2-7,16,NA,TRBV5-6,CASRRGASGRDYEQYF,TGTGCCAGCAGGCGGGGGGCTAGCGGGAGGGACTACGAGCAGTACTTC
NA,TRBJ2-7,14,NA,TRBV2,CASSEGASSYEQYF,TGTGCCAGCAGTGAAGGGGCTAGCAGCTACGAGCAGTACTTC
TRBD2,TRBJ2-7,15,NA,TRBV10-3,CAISDTSGRNYEQYF,TGTGCCATCAGTGACACTAGCGGGAGGAACTACGAGCAGTACTTC
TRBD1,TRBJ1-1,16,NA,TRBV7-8,CASSYDRGSPGSQAFF,TGTGCCAGCAGCTATGACAGGGGCTCTCCCGGGAGCCAAGCTTTCTTT
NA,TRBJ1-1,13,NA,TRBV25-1,CASSEFGNTEAFF,TGTGCCAGCAGTGAATTCGGGAACACTGAAGCTTTCTTT
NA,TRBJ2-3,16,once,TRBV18,CASSAPGPRGADTQYF,TGTGCCAGCTCAGCGCCGGGACCCAGGGGCGCAGATACGCAGTATTTT
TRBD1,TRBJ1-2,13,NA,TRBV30,CAWGTDTNYGYTF,TGTGCCTGGGGGACAGATACTAACTATGGCTACACCTTC
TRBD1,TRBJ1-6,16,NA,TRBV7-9,CASSLAGGRVHSPLHF,TGTGCCAGCAGCCTGGCAGGGGGGAGAGTTCATTCACCCCTCCACTTT
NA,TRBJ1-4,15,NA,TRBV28,CASSTPTAINEKLFF,TGTGCCAGCAGCACTCCGACAGCGATAAATGAAAAACTGTTTTTT
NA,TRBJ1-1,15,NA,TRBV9,CASSVVVGGSTEAFF,TGTGCCAGCAGCGTAGTTGTGGGGGGAAGCACTGAAGCTTTCTTT
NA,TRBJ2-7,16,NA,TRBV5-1,CASSETTGQASYEQYF,TGCGCCAGCAGCGAAACCACTGGGCAGGCTTCCTACGAGCAGTACTTC
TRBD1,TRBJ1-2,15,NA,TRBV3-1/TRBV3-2,CASSQDVRDRVGYTF,TGTGCCAGCAGCCAAGATGTTAGGGACAGGGTTGGCTACACCTTC
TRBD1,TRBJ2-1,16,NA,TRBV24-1,CATSDFRTGTRNEQFF,TGTGCCACCAGTGATTTCAGGACAGGGACGCGCAATGAGCAGTTCTTC
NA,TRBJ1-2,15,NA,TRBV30,CAWSPGQGSGYGYTF,TGTGCCTGGAGCCCGGGTCAGGGATCAGGCTATGGCTACACCTTC
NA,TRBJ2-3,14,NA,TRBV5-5,CASSLVQGSDTQYF,TGTGCCAGCAGCTTGGTTCAGGGGTCAGATACGCAGTATTTT
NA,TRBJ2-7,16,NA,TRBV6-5,CASSYRTGSDSYEQYF,TGTGCCAGCAGTTACCGGACGGGGTCGGACTCCTACGAGCAGTACTTC
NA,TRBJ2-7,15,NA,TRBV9,CASSASGTPGNEQYF,TGTGCCAGCAGCGCTTCCGGGACACCGGGGAACGAGCAGTACTTC
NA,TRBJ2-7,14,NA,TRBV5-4,CASSLVDRGYEQYF,TGTGCCAGCAGCTTGGTTGATCGGGGGTACGAGCAGTACTTC
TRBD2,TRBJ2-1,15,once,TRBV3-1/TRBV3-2,CASRLGLGGDNEQFF,TGTGCCAGCAGACTGGGACTAGGGGGAGACAATGAGCAGTTCTTC
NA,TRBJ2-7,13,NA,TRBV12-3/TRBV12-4,CASSSPGSYEQYF,TGTGCCAGCAGTTCCCCAGGTTCCTACGAGCAGTACTTC
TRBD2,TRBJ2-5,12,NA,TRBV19,CASSPISGSLYF,TGTGCCAGTAGTCCCATAAGCGGGAGTTTGTACTTC
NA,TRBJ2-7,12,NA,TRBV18,CASSPASYEQYF,TGTGCCAGCTCCCCCGCGAGCTACGAGCAGTACTTC
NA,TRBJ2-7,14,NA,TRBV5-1,CASTRDSIPYEQYF,TGCGCCAGCACCCGGGACTCCATTCCCTACGAGCAGTACTTC
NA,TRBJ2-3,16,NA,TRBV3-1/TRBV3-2,CASSQDVSGLEDTQYF,TGTGCCAGCAGCCAAGATGTATCAGGGTTGGAAGATACGCAGTATTTT
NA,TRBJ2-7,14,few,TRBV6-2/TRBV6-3,CASSYVSGPYEQYF,TGTGCCAGCAGTTACGTCAGCGGGCCTTACGAGCAGTACTTC
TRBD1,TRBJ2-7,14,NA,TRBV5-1,CASSLGDRGREQYF,TGCGCCAGCAGCTTGGGGGACAGGGGAAGAGAGCAGTACTTC
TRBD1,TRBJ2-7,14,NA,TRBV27,CASSLGQGIGEQYF,TGTGCCAGCAGTTTAGGACAGGGAATCGGCGAGCAGTACTTC
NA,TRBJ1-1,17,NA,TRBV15,CATSRDSPGGVCTEAFF,TGTGCCACCAGCAGAGATTCCCCGGGAGGGGTATGCACTGAAGCTTTCTTT
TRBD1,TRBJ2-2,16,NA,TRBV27,CASSTPGTGYTGELFF,TGTGCCAGCAGTACCCCCGGGACAGGGTACACCGGGGAGCTGTTTTTT
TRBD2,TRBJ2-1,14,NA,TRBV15,CATSSFGSGNEQFF,TGTGCCACCAGCAGCTTTGGTAGCGGGAATGAGCAGTTCTTC
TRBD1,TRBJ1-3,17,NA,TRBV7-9,CASSLAPGTGHGNTIYF,TGTGCCAGCAGCTTAGCTCCTGGGACAGGGCACGGAAACACCATATATTTT
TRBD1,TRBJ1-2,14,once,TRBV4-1,CASSQVGGSGGYTF,TGCGCCAGCAGCCAAGTAGGGGGCTCCGGTGGCTACACCTTC
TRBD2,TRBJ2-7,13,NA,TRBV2,CASGPSGSGEQYF,TGTGCCAGCGGTCCTAGCGGGAGCGGCGAGCAGTACTTC
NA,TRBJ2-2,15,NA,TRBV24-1,CATSDLGTGRGELFF,TGTGCCACCAGTGATTTGGGTACAGGCCGCGGGGAGCTGTTTTTT
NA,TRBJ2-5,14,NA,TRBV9,CASSVGGGQETQYF,TGTGCCAGCAGCGTAGGAGGGGGACAAGAGACCCAGTACTTC
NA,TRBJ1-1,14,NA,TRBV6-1,CASSEGPRNTEAFF,TGTGCCAGCAGTGAAGGGCCTCGGAACACTGAAGCTTTCTTT
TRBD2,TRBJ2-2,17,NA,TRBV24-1,CATSDSRGGRVTGELFF,TGTGCCACCAGTGATTCGCGGGGGGGCCGAGTGACCGGGGAGCTGTTTTTT
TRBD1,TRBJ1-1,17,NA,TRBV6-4,CASSDSPWTGRYTEAFF,TGTGCCAGCAGTGACTCCCCCTGGACAGGGAGGTACACTGAAGCTTTCTTT
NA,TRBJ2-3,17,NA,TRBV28,CASSTLPGDEDTDTQYF,TGTGCCAGCAGTACCCTTCCAGGGGACGAGGACACAGATACGCAGTATTTT
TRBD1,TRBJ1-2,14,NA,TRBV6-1,CASSDLQGIDGYTF,TGTGCCAGCAGTGATCTACAGGGGATCGATGGCTACACCTTC
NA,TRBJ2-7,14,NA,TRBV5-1,CASSLAGQTYEQYF,TGCGCCAGCAGCTTGGCCGGACAGACCTACGAGCAGTACTTC